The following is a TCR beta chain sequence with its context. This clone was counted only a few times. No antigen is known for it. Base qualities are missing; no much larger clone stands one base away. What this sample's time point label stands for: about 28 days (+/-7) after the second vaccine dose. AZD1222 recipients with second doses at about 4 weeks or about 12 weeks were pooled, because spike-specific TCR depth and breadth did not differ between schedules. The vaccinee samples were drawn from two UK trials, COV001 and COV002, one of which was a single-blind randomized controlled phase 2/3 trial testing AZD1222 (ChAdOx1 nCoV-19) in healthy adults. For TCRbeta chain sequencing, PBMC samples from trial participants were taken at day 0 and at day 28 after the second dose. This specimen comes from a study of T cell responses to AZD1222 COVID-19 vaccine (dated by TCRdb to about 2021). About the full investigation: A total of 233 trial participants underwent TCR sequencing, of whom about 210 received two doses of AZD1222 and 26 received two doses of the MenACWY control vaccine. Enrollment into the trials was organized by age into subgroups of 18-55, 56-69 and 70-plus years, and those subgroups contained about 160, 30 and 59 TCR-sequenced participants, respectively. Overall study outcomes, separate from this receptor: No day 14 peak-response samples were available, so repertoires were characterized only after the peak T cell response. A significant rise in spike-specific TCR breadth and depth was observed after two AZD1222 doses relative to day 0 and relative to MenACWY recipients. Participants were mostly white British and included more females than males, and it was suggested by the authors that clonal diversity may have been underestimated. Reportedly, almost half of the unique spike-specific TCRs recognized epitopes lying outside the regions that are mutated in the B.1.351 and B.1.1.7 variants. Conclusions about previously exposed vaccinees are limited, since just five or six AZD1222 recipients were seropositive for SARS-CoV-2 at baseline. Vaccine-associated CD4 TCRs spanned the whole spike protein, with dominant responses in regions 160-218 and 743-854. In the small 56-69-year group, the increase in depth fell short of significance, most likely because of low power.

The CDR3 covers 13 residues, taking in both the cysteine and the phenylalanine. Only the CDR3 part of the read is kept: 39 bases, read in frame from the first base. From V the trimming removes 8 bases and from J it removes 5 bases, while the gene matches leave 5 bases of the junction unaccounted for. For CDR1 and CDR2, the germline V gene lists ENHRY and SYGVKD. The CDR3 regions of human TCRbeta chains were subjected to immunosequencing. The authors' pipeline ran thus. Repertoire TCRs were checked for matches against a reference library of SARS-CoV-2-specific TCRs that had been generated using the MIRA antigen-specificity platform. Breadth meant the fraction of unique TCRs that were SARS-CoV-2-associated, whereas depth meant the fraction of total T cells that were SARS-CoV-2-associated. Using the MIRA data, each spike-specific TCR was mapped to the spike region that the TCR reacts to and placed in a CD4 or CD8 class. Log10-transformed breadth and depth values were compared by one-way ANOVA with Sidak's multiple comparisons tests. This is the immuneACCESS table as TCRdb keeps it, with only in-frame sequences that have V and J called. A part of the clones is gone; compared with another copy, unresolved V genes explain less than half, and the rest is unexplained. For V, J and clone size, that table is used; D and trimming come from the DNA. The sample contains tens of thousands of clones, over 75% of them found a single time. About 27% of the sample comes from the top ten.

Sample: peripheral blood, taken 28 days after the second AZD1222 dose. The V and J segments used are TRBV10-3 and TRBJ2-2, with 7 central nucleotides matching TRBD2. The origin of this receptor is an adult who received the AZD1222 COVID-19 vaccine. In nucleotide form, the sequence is TGTGCCATCGGCGGGAGAGATACCGGGGAGCTGTTTTTT. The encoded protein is CAIGGRDTGELFF.